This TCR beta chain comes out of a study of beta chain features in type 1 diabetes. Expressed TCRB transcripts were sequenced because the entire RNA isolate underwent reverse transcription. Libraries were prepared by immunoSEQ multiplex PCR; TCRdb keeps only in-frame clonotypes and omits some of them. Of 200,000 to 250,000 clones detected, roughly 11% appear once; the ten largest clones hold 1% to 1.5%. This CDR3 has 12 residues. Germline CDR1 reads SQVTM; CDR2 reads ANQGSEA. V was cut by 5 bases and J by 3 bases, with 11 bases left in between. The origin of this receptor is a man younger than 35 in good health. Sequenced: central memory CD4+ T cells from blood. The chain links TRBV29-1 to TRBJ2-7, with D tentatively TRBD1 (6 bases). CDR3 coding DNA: TGCAGCGTTACTTGGACAGACTACGAGCAGTACTTC. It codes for CSVTWTDYEQYF.